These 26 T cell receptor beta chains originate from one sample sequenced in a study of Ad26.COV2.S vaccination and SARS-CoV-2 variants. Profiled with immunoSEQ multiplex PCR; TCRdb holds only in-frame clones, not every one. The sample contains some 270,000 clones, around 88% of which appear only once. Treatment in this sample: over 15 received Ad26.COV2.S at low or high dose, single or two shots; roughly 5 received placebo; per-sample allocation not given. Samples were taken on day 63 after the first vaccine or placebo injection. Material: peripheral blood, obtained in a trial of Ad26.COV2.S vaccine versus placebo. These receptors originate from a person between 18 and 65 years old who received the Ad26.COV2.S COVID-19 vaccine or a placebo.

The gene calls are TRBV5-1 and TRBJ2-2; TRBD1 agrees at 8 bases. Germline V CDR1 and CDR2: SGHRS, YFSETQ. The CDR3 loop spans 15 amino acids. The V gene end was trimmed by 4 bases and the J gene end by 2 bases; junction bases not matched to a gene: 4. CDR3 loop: CASSEQGDNTGELFF. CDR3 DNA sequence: TGCGCCAGCAGCGAACAGGGGGACAACACCGGGGAGCTGTTTTTT.

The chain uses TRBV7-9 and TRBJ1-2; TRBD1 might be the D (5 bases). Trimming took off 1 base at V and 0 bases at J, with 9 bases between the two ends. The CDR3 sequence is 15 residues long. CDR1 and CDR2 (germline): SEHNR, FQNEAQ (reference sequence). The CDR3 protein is CASSLEWGTNYGYTF. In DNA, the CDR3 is TGTGCCAGCAGCTTAGAGTGGGGGACTAACTATGGCTACACCTTC.

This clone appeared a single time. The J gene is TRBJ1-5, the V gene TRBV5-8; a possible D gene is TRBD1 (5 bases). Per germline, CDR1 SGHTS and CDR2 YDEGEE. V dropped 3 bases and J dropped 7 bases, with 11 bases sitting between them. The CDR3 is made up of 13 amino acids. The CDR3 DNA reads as TGTGCCAGCAGCTCAGGGATGCGCCAGCCCCAGCATTTT. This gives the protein CASSSGMRQPQHF. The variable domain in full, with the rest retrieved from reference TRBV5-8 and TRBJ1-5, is EAGVTQSPTHLIKTRGQQATLRCSPISGHTSVYWYQQALGLGLQFLLWYDEGEERNRGNFPPRFSGRQFPNYSSELNVNALELEDSALYLCASSSGMRQPQHFGDGTRLSIL.

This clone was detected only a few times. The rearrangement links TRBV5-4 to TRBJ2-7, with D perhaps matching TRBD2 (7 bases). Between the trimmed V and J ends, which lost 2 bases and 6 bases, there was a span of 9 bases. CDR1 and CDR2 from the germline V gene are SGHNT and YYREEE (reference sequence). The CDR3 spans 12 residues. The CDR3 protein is CASSLRGGEQYV. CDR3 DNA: TGTGCCAGCAGCTTAAGGGGGGGCGAGCAGTACGTC.

As DNA, the CDR3 is TGTGCCAGCAGCTTAGTGACGGCAAAAGAGACCCAGTACTTC. Amino acid sequence: CASSLVTAKETQYF. J is TRBJ2-5 and V is TRBV11-2; D call uncertain. The germline gives CDR1 SGHAT, CDR2 FQNNGV. The ends were cut back, 1 base at V and 3 bases at J, with 9 bases in the middle. The CDR3 sequence is 14 residues long.

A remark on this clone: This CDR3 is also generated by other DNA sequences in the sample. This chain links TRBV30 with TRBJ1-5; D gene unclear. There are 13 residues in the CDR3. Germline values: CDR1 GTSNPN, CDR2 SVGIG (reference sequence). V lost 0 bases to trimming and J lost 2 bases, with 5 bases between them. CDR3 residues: CAWSVDGNQPQHF. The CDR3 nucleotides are TGTGCCTGGAGTGTCGATGGCAATCAGCCCCAGCATTTT. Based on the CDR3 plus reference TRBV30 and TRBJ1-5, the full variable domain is SQTIHQWPATLVQPVGSPLSLECTVEGTSNPNLYWYRQAAGRGLQLLFYSVGIGQISSEVPQNLSASRPQDRQFILSSKKLLLSDSGFYLCAWSVDGNQPQHFGDGTRLSIL.

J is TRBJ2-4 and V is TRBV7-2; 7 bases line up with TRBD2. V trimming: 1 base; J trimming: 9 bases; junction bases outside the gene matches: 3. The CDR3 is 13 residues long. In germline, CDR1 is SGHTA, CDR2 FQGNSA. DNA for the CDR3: TGTGCCAGCAGCTTAGTCAGGGAGGGCATTCAGTACTTC. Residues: CASSLVREGIQYF.

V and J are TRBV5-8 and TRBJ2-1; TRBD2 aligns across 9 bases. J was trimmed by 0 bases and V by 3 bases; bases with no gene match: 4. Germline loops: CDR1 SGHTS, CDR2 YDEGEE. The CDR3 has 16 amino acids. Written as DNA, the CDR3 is TGTGCCAGCAGCTACTATAGCGGGAGCTCCTACAATGAGCAGTTCTTC. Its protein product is CASSYYSGSSYNEQFF.

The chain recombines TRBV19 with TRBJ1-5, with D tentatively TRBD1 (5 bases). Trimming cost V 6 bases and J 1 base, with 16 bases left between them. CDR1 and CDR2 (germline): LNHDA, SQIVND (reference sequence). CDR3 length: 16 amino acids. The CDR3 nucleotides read TGTGCCAGTAGCACGTATCAGGGTGGGAGCAATCAGCCCCAGCATTTT. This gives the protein CASSTYQGGSNQPQHF.

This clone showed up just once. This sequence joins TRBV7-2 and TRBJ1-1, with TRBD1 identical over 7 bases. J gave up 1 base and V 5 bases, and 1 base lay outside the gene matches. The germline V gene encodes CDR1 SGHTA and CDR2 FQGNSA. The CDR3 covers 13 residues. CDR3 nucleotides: TGTGCCAGCAGCCGACAGGGGAACACTGAAGCTTTCTTT. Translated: CASSRQGNTEAFF.

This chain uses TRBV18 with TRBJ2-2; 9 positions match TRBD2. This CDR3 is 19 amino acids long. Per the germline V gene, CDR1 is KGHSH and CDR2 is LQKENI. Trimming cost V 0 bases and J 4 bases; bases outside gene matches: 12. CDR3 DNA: TGTGCCAGCTCACCACCATTATTAGCGGGAGTTACGAGCACCGGGGAGCTGTTTTTT. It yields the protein CASSPPLLAGVTSTGELFF.

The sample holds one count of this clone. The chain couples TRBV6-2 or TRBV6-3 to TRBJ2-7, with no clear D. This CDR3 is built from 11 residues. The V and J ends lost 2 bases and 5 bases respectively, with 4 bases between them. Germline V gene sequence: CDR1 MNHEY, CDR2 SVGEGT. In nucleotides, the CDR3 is TGTGCCAGCAGTTACCACAACGAGCAGTACGTC. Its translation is CASSYHNEQYV.

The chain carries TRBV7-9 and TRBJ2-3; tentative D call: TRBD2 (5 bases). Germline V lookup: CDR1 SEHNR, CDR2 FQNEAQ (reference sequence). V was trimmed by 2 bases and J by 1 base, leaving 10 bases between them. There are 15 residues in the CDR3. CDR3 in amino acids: CASSLRGDGTDTQYF. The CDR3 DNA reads TGTGCCAGCAGCTTACGGGGAGACGGCACAGATACGCAGTATTTT.

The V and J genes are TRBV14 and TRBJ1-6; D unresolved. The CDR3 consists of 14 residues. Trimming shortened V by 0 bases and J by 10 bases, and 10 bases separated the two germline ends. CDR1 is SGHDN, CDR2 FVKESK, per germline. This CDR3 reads CASSQEEARSPLHF. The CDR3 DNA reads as TGTGCCAGCAGCCAAGAGGAGGCTCGGTCACCCCTCCACTTT.

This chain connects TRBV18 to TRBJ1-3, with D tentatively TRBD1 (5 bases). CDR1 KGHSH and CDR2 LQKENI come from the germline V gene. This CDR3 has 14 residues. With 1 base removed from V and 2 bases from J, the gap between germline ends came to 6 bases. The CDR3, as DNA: TGTGCCAGCTCACCACAGGGGACTGGAAACACCATATATTTT. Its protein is CASSPQGTGNTIYF.

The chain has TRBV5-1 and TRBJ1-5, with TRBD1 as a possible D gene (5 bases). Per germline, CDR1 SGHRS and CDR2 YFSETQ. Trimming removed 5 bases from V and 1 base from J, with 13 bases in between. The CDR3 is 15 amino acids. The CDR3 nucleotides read TGCGCCAGCAGGCTCCATGAGGGGAGCAATCAGCCCCAGCATTTT. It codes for CASRLHEGSNQPQHF.

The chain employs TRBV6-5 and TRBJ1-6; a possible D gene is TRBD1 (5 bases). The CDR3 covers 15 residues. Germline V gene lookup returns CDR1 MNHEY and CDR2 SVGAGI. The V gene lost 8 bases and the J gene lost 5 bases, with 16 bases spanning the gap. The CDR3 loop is CASRRPGPDNSPLHF. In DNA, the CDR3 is TGTGCCAGCCGGCGGCCGGGGCCAGATAATTCACCCCTCCACTTT.

This CDR3 reads CASSLARRERFF. The CDR3 nucleotides read TGCGCCAGCAGCTTGGCCAGGCGGGAAAGGTTCTTC. This sequence joins TRBV5-1 and TRBJ2-1; D might be TRBD2 (6 bases). The V gene lost 0 bases and the J gene lost 15 bases, with 13 bases spanning the gap. This CDR3 has 12 amino acids. Germline V CDR1 and CDR2: SGHRS, YFSETQ.

This CDR3 reads CASSLEPHGGSTEAFF. CDR3 DNA: TGTGCCAGCAGCTTAGAACCGCACGGAGGGAGCACTGAAGCTTTCTTT. This chain connects TRBV11-2 to TRBJ1-1; no clear D. The CDR3 is 16 residues long. Germline CDR1 and CDR2: SGHAT and FQNNGV. Trimming removed 0 bases at V and 4 bases at J, with 15 bases between. Full variable domain (missing parts from reference TRBV11-2 and TRBJ1-1): EAGVAQSPRYKIIEKRQSVAFWCNPISGHATLYWYQQILGQGPKLLIQFQNNGVVDDSQLPKDRFSAERLKGVDSTLKIQPAKLEDSAVYLCASSLEPHGGSTEAFFGQGTRLTVV.

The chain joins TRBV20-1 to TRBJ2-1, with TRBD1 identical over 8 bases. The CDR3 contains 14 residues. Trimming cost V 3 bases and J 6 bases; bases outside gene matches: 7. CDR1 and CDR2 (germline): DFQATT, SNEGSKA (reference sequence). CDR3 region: CSASRQGPGNEQFF. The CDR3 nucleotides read TGCAGTGCTAGTCGACAGGGGCCCGGCAATGAGCAGTTCTTC.

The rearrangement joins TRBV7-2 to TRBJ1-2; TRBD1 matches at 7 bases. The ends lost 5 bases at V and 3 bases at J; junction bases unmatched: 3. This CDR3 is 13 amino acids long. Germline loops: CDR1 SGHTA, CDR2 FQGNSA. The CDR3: CASSPTGYYGYTF. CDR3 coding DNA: TGTGCCAGCAGCCCGACAGGGTACTATGGCTACACCTTC.

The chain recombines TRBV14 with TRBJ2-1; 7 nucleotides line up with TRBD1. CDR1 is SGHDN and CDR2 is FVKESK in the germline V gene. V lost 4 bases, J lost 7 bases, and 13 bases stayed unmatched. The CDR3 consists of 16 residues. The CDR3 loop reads CASSPNPTGFRNEQFF. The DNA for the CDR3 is TGTGCCAGCAGCCCAAACCCGACAGGGTTTAGGAATGAGCAGTTCTTC.

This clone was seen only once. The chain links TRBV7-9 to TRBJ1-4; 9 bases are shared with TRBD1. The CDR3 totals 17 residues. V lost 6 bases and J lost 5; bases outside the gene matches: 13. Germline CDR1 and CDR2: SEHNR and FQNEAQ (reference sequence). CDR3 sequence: CASSYRGPRRLNEKLFF. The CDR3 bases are TGTGCCAGCAGTTACAGGGGGCCGAGGCGCCTGAATGAAAAACTGTTTTTT.

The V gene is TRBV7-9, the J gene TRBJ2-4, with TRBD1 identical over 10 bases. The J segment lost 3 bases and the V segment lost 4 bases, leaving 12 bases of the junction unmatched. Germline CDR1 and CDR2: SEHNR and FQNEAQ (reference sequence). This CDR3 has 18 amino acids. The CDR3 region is CASSSSGQGDSFKNIQYF. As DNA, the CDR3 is TGTGCCAGCAGCTCGTCCGGACAGGGGGATTCTTTCAAAAACATTCAGTACTTC.

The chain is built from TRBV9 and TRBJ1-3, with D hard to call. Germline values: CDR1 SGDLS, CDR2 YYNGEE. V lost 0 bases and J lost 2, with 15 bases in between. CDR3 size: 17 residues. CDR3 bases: TGTGCCAGCAGCGTAGTAGACCGGGCCGGGCCTGGAAACACCATATATTTT. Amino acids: CASSVVDRAGPGNTIYF.

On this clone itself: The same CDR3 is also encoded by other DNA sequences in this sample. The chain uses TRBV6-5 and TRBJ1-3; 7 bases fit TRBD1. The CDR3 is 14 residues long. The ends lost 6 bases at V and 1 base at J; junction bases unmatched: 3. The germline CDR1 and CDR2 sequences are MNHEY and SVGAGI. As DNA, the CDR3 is TGTGCCAGCAGCTTACAGGGGTCTGGAAACACCATATATTTT. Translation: CASSLQGSGNTIYF.